Listed here are 28 T cell receptor beta chains from one sample, sequenced in a study of blood T cell repertoires in COVID-19. Some clones are missing from TCRdb's copy, which holds only in-frame ones; the method was immunoSEQ multiplex PCR. The repertoire consists of 250,000 to 300,000 clones, with less than 90% occurring once and the leading ten covering roughly 4.6%. The specimen sequenced was peripheral blood. These receptors were taken from a man between 60 and 70 years old who had recovered from COVID-19.

This clone has ten or more counts. This chain connects TRBV15 to TRBJ1-4; no clear D gene. The germline CDR1 and CDR2 sequences are LNHNV and YYDKDF (reference sequence). With 4 bases removed from V and 8 bases from J, the gap between germline ends came to 14 bases. This CDR3 has 14 residues. The CDR3 reads CATSTRPFGEKLFF. The CDR3 nucleotides read TGTGCCACCAGCACCCGTCCCTTCGGGGAAAAACTGTTTTTT.

V and J are TRBV28 and TRBJ1-4; D is perhaps TRBD1 (6 bases). Germline CDR1 is MDHEN and CDR2 is SYDVKM. Trimming removed 5 bases from V and 11 bases from J, with 12 bases in between. This CDR3 has 12 amino acids. In nucleotides, the CDR3 is TGTGCCAGCAGTGCTCCAGGGGATAAACTGTTTTTT. The encoded protein is CASSAPGDKLFF.

V usage is TRBV28 and J usage is TRBJ2-3; 10 bases match TRBD1. The trim removed 5 bases at V and 4 bases at J, leaving 6 bases unmatched. Germline CDR1 reads MDHEN; CDR2 reads SYDVKM. The CDR3 is made up of 15 amino acids. Here the CDR3 DNA reads TGTGCCAGCAGTGGGGACAGGGGACAACCAGATACGCAGTATTTT. This codes for CASSGDRGQPDTQYF.

In this sample, this clone turned up once. The V call is TRBV24-1, the J call TRBJ2-3; D is undetermined. Germline values: CDR1 KGHDR, CDR2 SFDVKD. V shed 6 bases and J shed 4 bases, with 13 bases lying between them. The CDR3 has 14 amino acids. The CDR3: CATSTARIPDTQYF. DNA for the CDR3: TGTGCCACCAGTACAGCAAGGATCCCAGATACGCAGTATTTT.

The chain couples TRBV7-9 to TRBJ2-7, with 8 bases that match TRBD1. J lost 4 bases, V lost 5 bases, and 4 bases had no gene match. The length of the CDR3 is 13 residues. The germline V gene encodes CDR1 SEHNR and CDR2 FQNEAQ (reference sequence). The CDR3 loop reads CASSPRTGYEQYF. The CDR3 nucleotides read TGTGCCAGCAGCCCCCGGACAGGGTACGAGCAGTACTTC.

The chain has TRBV11-2 and TRBJ2-2, with D tentatively TRBD2 (7 bases). This CDR3 is 14 amino acids long. Trimming cost V 8 bases and J 7 bases, with 17 bases left between them. Germline assignment: CDR1 SGHAT and CDR2 FQNNGV. CDR3 in amino acids: CASLGGRVDGELFF. The CDR3 DNA reads as TGTGCCAGCCTGGGGGGGCGAGTGGACGGGGAGCTGTTTTTT.

This chain uses TRBV10-3 with TRBJ2-6; a weak D match, TRBD2 (5 bases). V lost 3 bases and J lost 0, with 18 bases in between. The CDR3 loop spans 19 amino acids. Per the germline V gene, CDR1 is ENHRY and CDR2 is SYGVKD. The CDR3 spells CAISDPTRAGPSGANVLTF. CDR3 in DNA: TGTGCCATCAGTGACCCTACGAGGGCCGGGCCCTCTGGGGCCAACGTCCTGACTTTC.

This chain joins TRBV24-1 and TRBJ2-3; perhaps TRBD2 as D (6 bases). Germline assignment: CDR1 KGHDR and CDR2 SFDVKD. This CDR3 region has 16 residues. The V gene lost 4 bases and the J gene lost 1 base, with 14 bases spanning the gap. The CDR3 coding sequence is TGTGCCACCAGTGACCGGGACGGGAGAGGCACAGATACGCAGTATTTT. Its protein is CATSDRDGRGTDTQYF.

This clone was found a few times. The chain recombines TRBV19 with TRBJ1-6, with D perhaps TRBD1 (6 bases). V lost 10 bases and J lost 9, with 16 bases in between. The CDR3 runs to 13 residues. CDR1 is LNHDA, CDR2 SQIVND, per germline (reference sequence). The CDR3 DNA follows: TGTGCCACTACACAGGGAGGGATTTCACCCCTCCACTTT. Residues: CATTQGGISPLHF.

The V gene is TRBV12-3 or TRBV12-4, the J gene TRBJ2-7, with a tentative D call TRBD2 (5 bases). CDR3 length equals 13 residues. V was shortened by 3 bases and J by 2 bases, with 8 bases between the two germline ends. The CDR3 region is CASSFAGTYEQYF. CDR3 bases: TGTGCCAGCAGTTTCGCCGGGACCTACGAGCAGTACTTC.

This chain links TRBV11-1 with TRBJ1-5; 9 bases agree with TRBD1. V was pared by 3 bases and J by 0 bases, with 0 bases of the junction left unmatched. The CDR3 runs to 15 residues. The germline CDR1 and CDR2 sequences are SGHAT and FQDESV (reference sequence). The DNA for the CDR3 is TGTGCCAGCAGCTTGGGACAGGGTAGCAATCAGCCCCAGCATTTT. Protein product: CASSLGQGSNQPQHF.

This chain uses TRBV3-1 (or the pseudogene TRBV3-2) with TRBJ2-7, with 10 bases identical to TRBD2. Germline V gene lookup returns CDR1 LGHDT and CDR2 YNNKEL (reference sequence). The V segment lost 4 bases and the J segment 3 bases; nucleotides outside the gene matches: 6. The CDR3 totals 15 residues. The CDR3 sequence: CASSLGTSANYEQYF. The CDR3 nucleotides are TGTGCCAGCAGCCTTGGGACTAGCGCAAACTACGAGCAGTACTTC.

This sequence joins TRBV6-6 and TRBJ1-1; 7 bases map to TRBD1. After removal of 2 bases from V and 0 bases from J, the junction contained 6 bases not matched to a gene. From germline, CDR1 is MNHNY and CDR2 SVGAGI (reference sequence). The CDR3 extends over 16 amino acids. The CDR3 DNA is TGTGCCAGCAGTTACCCTAGGACAGGAATGAACACTGAAGCTTTCTTT. This gives the protein CASSYPRTGMNTEAFF.

The CDR3 region has the DNA TGTGCCAGCAGCTTGGGGGGACAGAGCAATCAGCCCCAGCATTTT. Translating it yields CASSLGGQSNQPQHF. The rearrangement links TRBV5-5 to TRBJ1-5; TRBD1 matches 7 bases. Germline CDR1 is SGHKS and CDR2 is YYEKEE (reference sequence). The CDR3 sequence is 15 residues long. V shed 0 bases and J 1 base; nucleotides not matched to a gene: 1.

As DNA, the CDR3 is TGTGCCAGCAGCTTTGGGACTGGGAGATACACAGATACGCAGTATTTT. It codes for CASSFGTGRYTDTQYF. J is TRBJ2-3 and V is TRBV7-9; D perhaps matches TRBD2 (6 bases). V was cut by 3 bases and J by 2 bases, with 15 bases left in between. The CDR3 is 16 residues long. Germline lookup yields CDR1 SEHNR and CDR2 FQNEAQ (reference sequence).

The chain uses TRBV6-1 and TRBJ1-1; the D is unclear. The CDR3 is 14 residues long. V lost 1 base to trimming and J lost 3 bases, with 9 bases between them. CDR1 and CDR2 (germline): MNHNS, SASEGT. The CDR3 sequence: CASSEVLRDTEAFF. The CDR3 bases are TGTGCCAGCAGTGAAGTTTTGCGGGACACTGAAGCTTTCTTT.

This clone came up a few times. The genes are TRBV7-9 and TRBJ2-7, with 9 bases fitting TRBD1. This CDR3 spans 15 amino acids. CDR1 is SEHNR and CDR2 is FQNEAQ in the germline V gene (reference sequence). The V and J ends lost 5 bases and 4 bases, in that order; junction bases with no gene match: 9. The CDR3 spells CASSPVDRGEYEQYF. CDR3 in DNA: TGTGCCAGCAGCCCGGTGGACAGGGGAGAGTACGAGCAGTACTTC.

The V gene is TRBV6-4, the J gene TRBJ1-1, with 7 bases that match TRBD1. This CDR3 is built from 19 residues. Germline CDR1 reads MRHNA; CDR2 reads SNTAGT. V trimming: 10 bases; J trimming: 1 base; junction bases outside the gene matches: 24. The CDR3: CATPTRTRGIIPKNTEAFF. The DNA for the CDR3 is TGTGCCACTCCCACACGTACCAGGGGGATTATCCCCAAGAACACTGAAGCTTTCTTT.

The rearrangement uses TRBV11-2 and TRBJ2-5, with TRBD1 identical over 9 bases. Germline CDR1 and CDR2: SGHAT and FQNNGV. V lost 6 bases to trimming and J lost 3 bases; unmatched junction nucleotides: 5. This CDR3 has 14 residues. The CDR3, as DNA: TGTGCCAGCAGTGGACAGGGGCGGAAAGAGACCCAGTACTTC. This codes for CASSGQGRKETQYF.

The chain is built from TRBV5-6 and TRBJ2-2; D is uncertain. CDR3 length: 12 amino acids. Trimming took 4 bases from V and 2 from J, leaving 3 bases between them. Looked up from germline, CDR1 is SGHDT and CDR2 is YYEEEE. CDR3 bases: TGTGCCAGCAGCCAAAACACCGGGGAGCTGTTTTTT. Its protein is CASSQNTGELFF.

The rearrangement joins TRBV28 to TRBJ1-5; unclear D gene. The CDR3 runs 12 residues. From germline, CDR1 is MDHEN and CDR2 SYDVKM. With 6 bases removed from V and 5 bases from J, the gap between germline ends came to 8 bases. Here the CDR3 DNA reads TGTGCCAGCAGCCCCGGTTATCAGCCCCAGCATTTT. This sequence encodes CASSPGYQPQHF.

This clone has more than one count but fewer than ten. V usage is TRBV7-8 and J usage is TRBJ2-7; D might be TRBD1 (6 bases). The CDR3 has 13 residues. The ends were cut back, 1 base at V and 2 bases at J, with 6 bases in the middle. Germline V gene sequence: CDR1 SGHVS, CDR2 FQNEAQ. CDR3 coding DNA: TGTGCCAGCAGCTTAGACAGGGCCTACGAGCAGTACTTC. Translated: CASSLDRAYEQYF.

The genes are TRBV12-3 or TRBV12-4 and TRBJ1-2; D is ambiguous. Between the trimmed V and J ends, which lost 3 bases and 8 bases, there was a span of 7 bases. The CDR3 consists of 11 residues. In DNA form, the CDR3 reads TGTGCCAGCAGTTTCGCGCGAGGCTACACCTTC. Translating gives CASSFARGYTF.

The rearrangement joins TRBV10-3 to TRBJ2-7; 10 bases fit TRBD1. Germline V gene data show CDR1 as ENHRY and CDR2 as SYGVKD. Trimming cost V 10 bases and J 3 bases; bases outside gene matches: 9. This CDR3 contains 14 residues. DNA of the CDR3: TGTGCCACCATTGGTGGGACAGGGGACTACGAGCAGTACTTC. Translated, it gives CATIGGTGDYEQYF.

This chain uses TRBV15 with TRBJ2-3; the D gene is possibly TRBD1 (6 bases). Between the trimmed V and J ends, which lost 3 bases and 2 bases, there was a span of 18 bases. This CDR3 has 17 amino acids. Germline loops: CDR1 LNHNV, CDR2 YYDKDF (reference sequence). The chain's CDR3 is CATSRLGARQVTDTQYF. CDR3 DNA: TGTGCCACCAGCAGGCTGGGCGCCCGACAGGTCACAGATACGCAGTATTTT.

The J gene is TRBJ2-7, the V gene TRBV27, with 9 nucleotides matching TRBD1. With V trimmed by 6 bases and J by 6 bases, 15 bases remained unmatched. Germline CDR1 and CDR2: MNHEY and SMNVEV (reference sequence). The CDR3 runs to 16 residues. The CDR3 spells CASSTVFRDREGEQYF. The CDR3 DNA reads TGTGCCAGCAGCACCGTTTTCCGGGACAGGGAGGGCGAGCAGTACTTC.

This sequence joins TRBV15 and TRBJ1-2, with D tentatively TRBD1 (6 bases). The CDR3 sequence is 14 residues long. Germline CDR1 is LNHNV and CDR2 is YYDKDF (reference sequence). Trimming left V 5 bases short and J 5 bases short, with 15 bases between. The CDR3 protein is CATSEGGSYYGYTF. DNA for the CDR3: TGTGCCACCAGCGAGGGGGGGAGTTATTATGGCTACACCTTC.

The J gene is TRBJ2-5, the V gene TRBV2; D gene uncertain. Germline CDR1 is SNHLY and CDR2 is FYNNEI. V lost 5 bases, J lost 5 bases, and 12 bases lay in between. The CDR3 length is 13 residues. The DNA of the CDR3 is TGTGCCAGCAGTCCACCGAGATTTGAGACCCAGTACTTC. The encoded protein is CASSPPRFETQYF.